Each of the 7 T cell receptor beta chains below was sequenced from the same sample in a study of cytomegalovirus exposure and HLA in healthy donors. The study ran its PCR with 60 Vbeta and 13 Jbeta primers. The table came from immunoSEQ multiplex PCR; TCRdb's copy has only in-frame clones and leaves some out. The sample lists approximately 190,000 clones; roughly four fifths were seen once. The specimen sequenced was PBMCs. These receptors were taken from a woman between 18 and 30 years old in good health and CMV-seronegative.

The chain combines TRBV7-9 with TRBJ2-5, with 10 bases matching TRBD2. This CDR3 is built from 16 residues. CDR1 and CDR2 (germline): SEHNR, FQNEAQ (reference sequence). The V gene end was trimmed by 3 bases and the J gene end by 4 bases; junction bases not matched to a gene: 8. CDR3 residues: CASSFSSGRPTETQYF. The DNA for the CDR3 is TGTGCCAGCAGCTTTAGTAGCGGGAGGCCAACAGAGACCCAGTACTTC.

The V call is TRBV2, the J call TRBJ2-1, with D perhaps matching TRBD1 (5 bases). CDR3 length: 15 residues. CDR1 is SNHLY, CDR2 FYNNEI, per germline. The V gene lost 1 base and the J gene lost 7 bases, with 14 bases spanning the gap. Written as DNA, the CDR3 is TGTGCCAGCAGTGAAGTGGCAGGGTCATGGAATGAGCAGTTCTTC. Translating it yields CASSEVAGSWNEQFF.

This clone was seen once. The chain combines TRBV6-4 with TRBJ2-2; 7 nucleotides line up with TRBD1. CDR1 and CDR2 from the germline V gene are MRHNA and SNTAGT. Trimming cost V 6 bases and J 0 bases; bases outside gene matches: 1. CDR3 length equals 14 residues. The CDR3 DNA is TGTGCCAGCAGAGGGACAGCGAACACCGGGGAGCTGTTTTTT. Translated, it gives CASRGTANTGELFF.

The J gene is TRBJ2-2, the V gene TRBV13; 8 bases agree with TRBD2. CDR1 PRHDT and CDR2 FYEKMQ come from the germline V gene (reference sequence). This CDR3 contains 17 residues. Trimming removed 2 bases from V and 4 bases from J; junction bases left unmatched: 9. The CDR3, as DNA: TGTGCCAGCAGCTTAATGGAAGCGGGAGACCTCACCGGGGAGCTGTTTTTT. This encodes CASSLMEAGDLTGELFF.

This clone turned up a few times. The chain recombines TRBV2 with TRBJ2-7, with D perhaps TRBD2 (5 bases). Looked up from germline, CDR1 is SNHLY and CDR2 is FYNNEI. Trimming pared 6 bases from V and 0 bases from J, leaving 12 bases between. The CDR3 has 14 residues. The CDR3 loop reads CASRGSAISYEQYF. The DNA of the CDR3 is TGTGCCAGCAGAGGTAGCGCTATCTCCTACGAGCAGTACTTC.

The chain couples TRBV5-1 to TRBJ2-2; 9 bases align to TRBD1. With V trimmed by 0 bases and J by 4 bases, 13 bases remained unmatched. The CDR3 has 19 amino acids. Germline CDR1 and CDR2: SGHRS and YFSETQ. CDR3 bases: TGCGCCAGCAGCTTGGCCGTAGGTTTGATGACAGGGGGCACCGGGGAGCTGTTTTTT. Its protein is CASSLAVGLMTGGTGELFF.

The chain uses TRBV6-5 and TRBJ2-2, with D perhaps TRBD2 (6 bases). The germline V gene has CDR1 MNHEY and CDR2 SVGAGI. The CDR3 sequence is 14 residues long. With 10 bases removed from V and 5 bases from J, the gap between germline ends came to 17 bases. Here the CDR3 DNA reads TGTGCCACCCGAGGGGCAGGAGGGACCGGGGAGCTGTTTTTT. This translates into CATRGAGGTGELFF.